This note documents a single TCR beta chain sequence. The V and J ends lost 5 bases and 0 bases, in that order; junction bases with no gene match: 13. Per the germline V gene, CDR1 is SGHNT and CDR2 is YENEEA. The CDR3 is made up of 18 amino acids. The sample belongs to a study of shared clonotypes between healthy human individuals. Genomic DNA per cell subset filled all wells of several immunoSEQ plates. TCRdb's copy holds only in-frame clones and misses some; the assay was immunoSEQ multiplex PCR. The sample lists about 1 million clones, about 75% seen once, with about 1.5% in the top ten. The receptor was isolated from a man between 18 and 35 years old in good health. Sequencing input: memory CD4+ T cells sorted from blood. The subset is: CD45RA-negative fraction. V is TRBV11-3 and J is TRBJ1-3, with 7 bases fitting TRBD1. The chain's CDR3 is CASSKGGTDAYSGNTIYF. CDR3 DNA sequence: TGTGCCAGCAGCAAAGGTGGGACAGATGCTTACTCTGGAAACACCATATATTTT.